These 25 T cell receptor beta chains were sequenced from one sample in a study of read filtering for tumor transcriptome and immune sequencing. The library was built from about 400 ng RNA with molecular barcoded adaptors for alpha/delta and beta/gamma chains. Each CDR3 protein is one row after TCRdb ran MiXCR on the reads. The sample includes about 58,000 distinct CDR3 sequences, approximately 13% of them seen just once. The sequenced sample was a population of CD138-negative cells sorted from bone marrow. All receptors come from a donor at least 40 years old with multiple myeloma.

This clonotype was counted at least ten times. V and J are TRBV10-3 and TRBJ1-1; 7 nucleotides line up with TRBD1. Germline CDR1 ENHRY, CDR2 SYGVKD. V lost 8 bases, J lost 5 bases, and 8 bases stayed unmatched. This CDR3 has 13 amino acids. The DNA for the CDR3 is TGTGCCATCGGAACCGGGACAGAGACTGAAGCTTTCTTT. Translated, it gives CAIGTGTETEAFF.

This clonotype was picked up a small number of times. The chain carries TRBV4-1 and TRBJ2-1, with a tentative D call TRBD1 (6 bases). Germline-derived CDR1 and CDR2 are MGHRA and YSYEKL. The CDR3 extends over 12 amino acids. Deletions cut 8 bases from V and 4 bases from J, with 9 bases between. The CDR3 coding sequence is TGCGCCAGCCAGGGGCAATACAATGAGCAGTTCTTC. Its translation: CASQGQYNEQFF.

Comments on this clonotype: A much larger clone sits a single nucleotide away, making a read error possible. The missing conserved phenylalanine or tryptophan at the end of this CDR3 makes a read error likely. This sequence joins TRBV6-2 or TRBV6-3 and TRBJ2-5; D ambiguous. CDR1 and CDR2 (germline): MNHEY, SVGEGT. V gave up 5 bases and J gave up 3 bases, with 4 bases separating them. The CDR3 extends over 11 amino acids. The DNA of the CDR3 is TGTGCCAGCAGTCAGAAAGAGACCCAGTACTCC. Residues: CASSQKETQYS.

With respect to this clonotype: A single base separates this from a much larger clone, so it may be a read error. CDR3 sequence reads: CASSANRDRQYF. The CDR3 nucleotides are TGTGCCAGCAGCGCGAACAGAGATAGGCAGTATTTT. The rearrangement uses TRBV9 and TRBJ2-3; D gene uncertain. The CDR3 runs to 12 residues. Germline V gene lookup returns CDR1 SGDLS and CDR2 YYNGEE.

This clonotype was seen at least ten times. A junction end diverges from the germline sequence, so it may reflect a read error. The chain is built from TRBV4-1 and TRBJ1-4, with unresolved D. Germline CDR1 MGHRA, CDR2 YSYEKL. The CDR3 runs 15 residues. DNA for the CDR3: TGTGCCAGCAGCCAAGTGGGAGCAACTAATGAAAAACTGTTTTTT. Translating it yields CASSQVGATNEKLFF.

This clonotype has at least ten counts. V is TRBV12-3 or TRBV12-4 and J is TRBJ1-6; tentatively, D is TRBD1 (5 bases). The length of the CDR3 is 15 residues. Trimming removed 8 bases from V and 4 bases from J, with 15 bases in between. CDR3: CASGPGGDYNSPLHF. As DNA, the CDR3 is TGTGCCAGCGGTCCAGGAGGGGATTATAATTCACCCCTCCACTTT.

This clonotype was counted at least ten times. The V gene is TRBV6-2 or TRBV6-3, the J gene TRBJ2-1; no clear D. The CDR3 consists of 13 residues. In germline, CDR1 is MNHEY, CDR2 SVGEGT. Trimming pared 4 bases from V and 6 bases from J, leaving 10 bases between. CDR3 in amino acids: CASSSAIVNEQFF. The CDR3 bases are TGTGCCAGCAGTTCTGCAATTGTCAATGAGCAGTTCTTC.

This clonotype was found many times. The V gene is TRBV5-5, the J gene TRBJ1-1; D may be TRBD1 (5 bases). The CDR3 consists of 14 residues. Germline assignment: CDR1 SGHKS and CDR2 YYEKEE (reference sequence). Trimming shortened V by 4 bases and J by 11 bases, and 21 bases separated the two germline ends. Here the CDR3 DNA reads TGTGCCAGCAGCCCGGGGACCGTGGGAGACGTGGCTTTCTTT. Protein: CASSPGTVGDVAFF.

This clonotype was seen only a few times. The chain is built from TRBV20-1 and TRBJ1-5, with D perhaps matching TRBD1 (5 bases). The V and J ends lost 2 bases and 3 bases respectively, with 8 bases between them. This CDR3 has 13 residues. Germline V gene lookup returns CDR1 DFQATT and CDR2 SNEGSKA (reference sequence). The DNA for the CDR3 is TGCAGTGCTAGACGGGGGAACAATCAGCCCCAGCATTTT. Residues: CSARRGNNQPQHF.

In its sample, this clonotype was seen many times. The V gene is TRBV6-6, the J gene TRBJ1-5, with 8 bases fitting TRBD1. The CDR3 loop spans 14 amino acids. The V gene end was trimmed by 5 bases and the J gene end by 5 bases; junction bases not matched to a gene: 5. Germline-derived CDR1 and CDR2 are MNHNY and SVGAGI (reference sequence). The CDR3 nucleotides are TGTGCCAGCAGTACGACAGGGGATCATCAGCCCCAGCATTTT. Protein sequence: CASSTTGDHQPQHF.

This chain joins TRBV9 and TRBJ1-1; D might be TRBD1 (5 bases). Between the trimmed V and J ends, which lost 4 bases and 3 bases, there was a span of 22 bases. The V gene's germline CDR1 is SGDLS and CDR2 YYNGEE. The CDR3 loop spans 17 amino acids. The CDR3: CASSTNRNGALDTEAFF. CDR3 nucleotide sequence: TGTGCCAGCAGCACCAACAGGAATGGGGCGCTGGACACTGAAGCTTTCTTT.

In this sample, this clonotype turned up many times. The chain has TRBV11-2 and TRBJ2-3, with D possibly TRBD1 on 7 matching bases. CDR1 and CDR2 (germline): SGHAT, FQNNGV. This CDR3 contains 15 residues. The V and J ends lost 11 bases and 9 bases respectively, with 27 bases between them. CDR3 amino acids: CAGGGTRGTDQTQYF. In DNA form, the CDR3 reads TGTGCCGGGGGAGGTACTCGCGGGACAGATCAGACGCAGTATTTT.

A single count supports this clonotype. No conserved phenylalanine or tryptophan is present at the end of the CDR3, so a read error is the likely explanation. The rearrangement links TRBV20-1 to TRBJ2-1; 10 nucleotides line up with TRBD2. The CDR3 runs to 13 residues. The V gene's germline CDR1 is DFQATT and CDR2 SNEGSKA (reference sequence). V was pared by 8 bases and J by 12 bases, with 13 bases of the junction left unmatched. The chain's CDR3 is CSSSQRGGSGQFL. The CDR3 coding sequence is TGCAGTAGTTCCCAGCGGGGGGGCTCTGGGCAGTTCCTC.

This clonotype was detected ten times or more. The J gene is TRBJ1-1, the V gene TRBV12-3 or TRBV12-4; D possibly corresponds to TRBD1 (5 bases). The CDR3 loop spans 14 amino acids. The V and J ends lost 3 bases and 9 bases respectively, with 17 bases between them. The CDR3 DNA reads TGTGCCAGCAGTTTCGGGGCGTCTGTAGCCCAAGCTTTCTTT. It yields the protein CASSFGASVAQAFF.

The V call is TRBV14, the J call TRBJ2-2, with 10 bases identical to TRBD2. After removal of 0 bases from V and 5 bases from J, the junction contained 6 bases not matched to a gene. CDR1 and CDR2 from the germline V gene are SGHDN and FVKESK. CDR3 length equals 17 residues. CDR3: CASSQDIGTSVTGELFF. DNA of the CDR3: TGTGCCAGCAGCCAAGACATCGGGACTAGCGTTACCGGGGAGCTGTTTTTT. Full variable domain (missing parts from reference TRBV14 and TRBJ2-2): EAGVTQFPSHSVIEKGQTVTLRCDPISGHDNLYWYRRVMGKEIKFLLHFVKESKQDESGMPNNRFLAERTGGTYSTLKVQPAELEDSGVYFCASSQDIGTSVTGELFFGEGSRLTVL.

In this sample, this clonotype turned up many times. The rearrangement uses TRBV6-1 and TRBJ2-2; possible D gene TRBD2, 7 bases. The V gene's germline CDR1 is MNHNS and CDR2 SASEGT. The CDR3 consists of 16 residues. V shed 2 bases and J shed 0 bases, with 10 bases lying between them. CDR3 bases: TGTGCCAGCAGTGAACGCGGGGGCGCGAACACCGGGGAGCTGTTTTTT. Its protein product is CASSERGGANTGELFF.

This clonotype was seen many times. V gene TRBV5-6 combines with J gene TRBJ1-5, with D possibly TRBD1 on 5 matching bases. V lost 4 bases, J lost 7 bases, and 12 bases lay in between. The germline V gene has CDR1 SGHDT and CDR2 YYEEEE. The CDR3 has 13 residues. The chain's CDR3 is CASSPGVLQPQHF. CDR3 nucleotides: TGTGCCAGCAGCCCGGGGGTTTTACAGCCCCAGCATTTT.

To note about this clonotype: A read error may explain this, as a much larger clone is one base away. The CDR3 loop is CASSHRGETQHF. CDR3 nucleotide sequence: TGTGCCAGCAGCCACAGGGGCGAGACCCAGCACTTC. The V and J genes are TRBV7-3 and TRBJ2-5; TRBD1 agrees at 7 bases. The CDR3 is 12 amino acids. Germline V gives CDR1 SGHTA, CDR2 FQGTGA. Together with reference TRBV7-3 and TRBJ2-5, the CDR3 gives the full variable domain: GAGVSQTPSNKVTEKGKYVELRCDPISGHTALYWYRQSLGQGPEFLIYFQGTGAADDSGLPNDRFFAVRPEGSVSTLKIQRTERGDSAVYLCASSHRGETQHFGPGTRLLVL.

There are many counts of this clonotype. The chain has TRBV3-1 and TRBJ1-1; tentatively, D is TRBD1 (5 bases). Trimming pared 2 bases from V and 5 bases from J, leaving 18 bases between. The CDR3 contains 16 residues. Germline V gene lookup returns CDR1 LGHDT and CDR2 YNNKEL (reference sequence). The CDR3 coding sequence is TGTGCCAGCAGCCAATTAGATGGGACCCTTGGGACTGAAGCTTTCTTT. Translated: CASSQLDGTLGTEAFF.

This clonotype has more than one count but fewer than ten. The chain is built from TRBV7-3 and TRBJ2-2, with D hard to call. Germline CDR1 SGHTA, CDR2 FQGTGA. The CDR3 has 14 residues. V lost 2 bases to trimming and J lost 7 bases, with 11 bases between them. CDR3 protein: CASSLSPLSGELFF. The CDR3 DNA sequence: TGTGCCAGCAGCTTATCTCCCCTGAGCGGGGAGCTGTTTTTT.

This clonotype was counted a few times. A much larger clone differs from this one at a single base, so this may be a read error. The rearrangement links TRBV7-9 to TRBJ1-4; 9 nucleotides match TRBD1. Germline-derived CDR1 and CDR2 are SEHNR and FQNEAQ (reference sequence). CDR3 length: 13 residues. CDR3 nucleotides: TGTGCCAGCGCCGGGACAGGGTCCGGAAAACTGTGTTTT. Its translation is CASAGTGSGKLCF.

This clonotype was seen ten or more times. V and J are TRBV20-1 and TRBJ1-2; 7 nucleotides agree with TRBD1. V lost 4 bases to trimming and J lost 3 bases; unmatched junction nucleotides: 11. Looked up from germline, CDR1 is DFQATT and CDR2 is SNEGSKA (reference sequence). The CDR3 is 15 residues long. The CDR3 coding sequence is TGCAGTGCTACTACCCTGACAGGGTTGGACTATGGCTACACCTTC. Amino acids: CSATTLTGLDYGYTF.

This clonotype was recorded many times. The chain couples TRBV14 to TRBJ2-1, with D tentatively TRBD1 or TRBD2 (5 bases each). Trimming pared 5 bases from V and 0 bases from J, leaving 17 bases between. The CDR3 is made up of 17 amino acids. CDR1 and CDR2 from the germline V gene are SGHDN and FVKESK. CDR3 nucleotide sequence: TGTGCCAGCAGCTCTCTCGAGGGGCAAAGCTCCTACAATGAGCAGTTCTTC. Its protein product is CASSSLEGQSSYNEQFF.

This clonotype was seen many times. The chain couples TRBV7-2 to TRBJ1-5, with D possibly TRBD1 on 6 matching bases. V lost 4 bases, J lost 6 bases, and 13 bases lay in between. CDR1 and CDR2 (germline): SGHTA, FQGNSA. The length of the CDR3 is 14 residues. The CDR3 here is CASSSTGAGQPQHF. The CDR3 DNA is TGTGCCAGCAGCTCCACGGGGGCCGGTCAGCCCCAGCATTTT. Drawing the rest from reference TRBV7-2 and TRBJ1-5, the complete variable domain is GAGVSQSPSNKVTEKGKDVELRCDPISGHTALYWYRQSLGQGLEFLIYFQGNSAPDKSGLPSDRFSAERTGGSVSTLTIQRTQQEDSAVYLCASSSTGAGQPQHFGDGTRLSIL.

This clonotype has a count of ten or more. This rearrangement joins TRBV20-1 to TRBJ2-1; no clear D. V shed 6 bases and J shed 3 bases, with 6 bases lying between them. CDR3 length equals 11 residues. The germline V gene has CDR1 DFQATT and CDR2 SNEGSKA (reference sequence). The CDR3 spells CSAANYNEQFF. The CDR3 DNA is TGCAGTGCAGCCAACTACAATGAGCAGTTCTTC.